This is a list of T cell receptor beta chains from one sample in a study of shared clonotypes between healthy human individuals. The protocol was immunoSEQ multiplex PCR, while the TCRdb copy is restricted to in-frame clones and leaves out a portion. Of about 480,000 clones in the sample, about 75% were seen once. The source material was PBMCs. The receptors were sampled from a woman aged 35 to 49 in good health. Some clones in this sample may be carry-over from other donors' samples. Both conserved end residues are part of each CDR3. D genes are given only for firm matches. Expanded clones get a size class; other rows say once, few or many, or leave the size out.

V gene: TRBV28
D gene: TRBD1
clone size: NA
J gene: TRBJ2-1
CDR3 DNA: TGTGCCAGCGGGGGACAGGGCTCCTACAATGAGCAGTTCTTC
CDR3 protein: CASGGQGSYNEQFF

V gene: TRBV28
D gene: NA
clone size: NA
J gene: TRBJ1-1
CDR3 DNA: TGTGCCAGCAGTCACCCCCGCGGTGAGGCTTTCTTT
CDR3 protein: CASSHPRGEAFF

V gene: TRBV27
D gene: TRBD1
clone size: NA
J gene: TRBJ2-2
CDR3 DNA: TGTGCCAGCAGAACATACAGGGGGCGAAGCACCGGGGAGCTGTTTTTT
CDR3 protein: CASRTYRGRSTGELFF

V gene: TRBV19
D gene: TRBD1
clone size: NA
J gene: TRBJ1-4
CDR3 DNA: TGTGCCAGTAGTATGGGACAGACCGTCCCGTTTTTT
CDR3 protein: CASSMGQTVPFF

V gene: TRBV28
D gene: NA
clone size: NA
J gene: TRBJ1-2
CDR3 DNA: TGTGCCAGCAATAAGGGCGGCTATGGCTACACCTTC
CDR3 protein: CASNKGGYGYTF

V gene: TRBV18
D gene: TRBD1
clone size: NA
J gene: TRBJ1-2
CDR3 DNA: TGTGCCAGCTCGTGGACAGGTGACGGCTACACCTTC
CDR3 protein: CASSWTGDGYTF

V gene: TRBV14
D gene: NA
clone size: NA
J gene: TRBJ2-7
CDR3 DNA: TGTGCCAGCAGCCAAACCAGACAGGGACTGTACGAGCAGTACTTC
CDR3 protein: CASSQTRQGLYEQYF

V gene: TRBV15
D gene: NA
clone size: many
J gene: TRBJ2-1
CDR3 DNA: TGTGCCACCAGCAGAGTAAGCGGATCCTACAATGAGCAGTTCTTC
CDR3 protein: CATSRVSGSYNEQFF

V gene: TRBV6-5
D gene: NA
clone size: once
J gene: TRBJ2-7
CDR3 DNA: TGTGCCAGCAGCTCCCCCGCCTACGAGCAGTACTTC
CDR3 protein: CASSSPAYEQYF

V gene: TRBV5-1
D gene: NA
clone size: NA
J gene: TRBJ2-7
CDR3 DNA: TGCGCCAGCAGCCTCTACCGGGACCCCTACGAGCAGTACTTC
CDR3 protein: CASSLYRDPYEQYF

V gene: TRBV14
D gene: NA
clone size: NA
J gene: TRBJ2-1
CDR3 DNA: TGTGCCAGCAGCCAAGCACAAACCCTCAAAGTTCATGAGCAGTTCTTC
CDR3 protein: CASSQAQTLKVHEQFF

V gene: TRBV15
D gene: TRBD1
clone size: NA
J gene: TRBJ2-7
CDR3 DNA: TGTGCCACCAGCCGGGACAGGGAGGGCGAGCAGTACTTC
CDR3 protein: CATSRDREGEQYF

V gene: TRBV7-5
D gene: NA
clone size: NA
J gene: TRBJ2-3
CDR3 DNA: TGTGTCAGAAGCTTAGCGCCTAGGGGGCCAGATACGCAGTATTTT
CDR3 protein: CVRSLAPRGPDTQYF

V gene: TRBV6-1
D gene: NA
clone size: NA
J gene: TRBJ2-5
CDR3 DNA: TGTGCCAGCAGTGTCGGCAGACAGCAAGAGACCCAGTACTTC
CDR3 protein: CASSVGRQQETQYF

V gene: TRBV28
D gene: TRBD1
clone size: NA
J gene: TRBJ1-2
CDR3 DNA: TGTGCCAGCAGCTCTCGCCGGGACAGTTATGGCTACACCTTC
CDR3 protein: CASSSRRDSYGYTF

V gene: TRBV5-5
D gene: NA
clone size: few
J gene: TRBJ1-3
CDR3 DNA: TGTGCCAGCAGCTCATCTCCGGAGAACACCATATATTTT
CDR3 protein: CASSSSPENTIYF

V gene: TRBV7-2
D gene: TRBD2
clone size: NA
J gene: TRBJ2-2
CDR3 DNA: TGTGCCAGCAGCCCGACTAGCGGGAAAACCGGGGAGCTGTTTTTT
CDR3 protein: CASSPTSGKTGELFF

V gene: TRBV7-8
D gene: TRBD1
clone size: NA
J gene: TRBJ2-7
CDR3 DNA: TGTGCCAGCAGCTTACGCAGGGGGACCTACGAGCAGTACTTC
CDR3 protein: CASSLRRGTYEQYF

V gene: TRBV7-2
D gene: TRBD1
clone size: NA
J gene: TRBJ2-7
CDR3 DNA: TGTGCCAGCAGCCCCGCGACAGGGACGATCTACGAGCAGTACTTC
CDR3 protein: CASSPATGTIYEQYF

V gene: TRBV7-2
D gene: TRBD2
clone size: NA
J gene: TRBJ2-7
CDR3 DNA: TGTGCCAGCAGCTTAGTGTCGGGAGGGCCTTACGAGCAGTACTTC
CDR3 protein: CASSLVSGGPYEQYF

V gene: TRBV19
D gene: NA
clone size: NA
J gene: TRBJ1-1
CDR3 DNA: TGTGCCAGTAACCCTACACCTGGAACTGAAGCTTTCTTT
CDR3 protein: CASNPTPGTEAFF

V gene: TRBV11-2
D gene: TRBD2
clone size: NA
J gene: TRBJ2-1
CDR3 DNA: TGTGCCAGCAGCTTAGATTTTCAGCGGGAACATGTCTCCTACAATGAGCAGTTCTTC
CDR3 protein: CASSLDFQREHVSYNEQFF

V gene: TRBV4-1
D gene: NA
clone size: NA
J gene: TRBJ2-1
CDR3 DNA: TGCGCCAGCAGCCAAGGTAGGGTTACCGGGACATCGCTGAACAATGAGCAGTTCTTC
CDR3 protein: CASSQGRVTGTSLNNEQFF

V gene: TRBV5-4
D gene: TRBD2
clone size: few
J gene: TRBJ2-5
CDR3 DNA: TGTGCCAGCAGCGTTAGCGGGAGGCGAGAGACCCAGTACTTC
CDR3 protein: CASSVSGRRETQYF

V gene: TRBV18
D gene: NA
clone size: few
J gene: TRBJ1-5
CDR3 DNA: TGTGCCAGCTCCCCCGCCGGGGGGAGCAATCAGCCCCAGCATTTT
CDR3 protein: CASSPAGGSNQPQHF

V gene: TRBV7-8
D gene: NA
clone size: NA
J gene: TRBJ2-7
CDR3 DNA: TGTGCCAGCAGCTTAGTTGGGGCAGGGCGAGAGCAGTACTTC
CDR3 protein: CASSLVGAGREQYF

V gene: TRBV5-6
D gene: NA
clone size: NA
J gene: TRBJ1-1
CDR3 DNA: TGTGCCAGCAGCTTGGACAGGGAGAACACTGAAGCTTTCTTT
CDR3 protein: CASSLDRENTEAFF

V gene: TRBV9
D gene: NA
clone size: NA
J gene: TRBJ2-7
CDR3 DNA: TGTGCCAGCAGCGTAGGAGGGACTGCAAATTACGAGCAGTACTTC
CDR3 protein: CASSVGGTANYEQYF

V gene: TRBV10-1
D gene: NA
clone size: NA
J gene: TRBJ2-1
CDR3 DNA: TGCGCCAGCAGTGAGTGGGGTGAGCAGTTCTTC
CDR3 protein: CASSEWGEQFF

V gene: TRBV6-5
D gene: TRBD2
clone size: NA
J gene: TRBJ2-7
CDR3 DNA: TGTGCCAGCAGTTACCCGGGACTAGCGGGAGTTGTGCAGTACTTC
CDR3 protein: CASSYPGLAGVVQYF

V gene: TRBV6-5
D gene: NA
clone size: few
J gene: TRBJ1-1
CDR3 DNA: TGTGCCAGCACCCAGGAGGTGGTGGCTTTCTTT
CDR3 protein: CASTQEVVAFF

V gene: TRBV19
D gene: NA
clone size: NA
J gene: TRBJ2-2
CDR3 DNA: TGTGCCAGTTCCCTGAGGGCAGGGAACACCGGGGAGCTGTTTTTT
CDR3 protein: CASSLRAGNTGELFF

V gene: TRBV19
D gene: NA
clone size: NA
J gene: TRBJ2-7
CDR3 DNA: TGTGCCAGTAGTACGGGCAGGTTGGGCGAGCAGTACTTC
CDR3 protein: CASSTGRLGEQYF

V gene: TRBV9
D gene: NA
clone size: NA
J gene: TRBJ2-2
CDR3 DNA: TGTGCCAGCAGCACCCGGGCCTTCCTTAGGACCGGGGAGCTGTTTTTT
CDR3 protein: CASSTRAFLRTGELFF

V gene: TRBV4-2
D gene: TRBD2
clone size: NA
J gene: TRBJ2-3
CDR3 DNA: TGTGCCAGCAGCCAATTAGCGGGAGTGATGACAGATACGCAGTATTTT
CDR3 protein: CASSQLAGVMTDTQYF

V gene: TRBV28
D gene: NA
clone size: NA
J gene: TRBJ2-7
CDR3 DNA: TGTGCCAGCAGGGAGGGAGGGGGCTACGAGCAGTACTTC
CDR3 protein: CASREGGGYEQYF

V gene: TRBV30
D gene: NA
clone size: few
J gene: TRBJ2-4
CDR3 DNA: TGTGCCTGGAGTCACAACGGTGGGTTCGCCAAAAACATTCAGTACTTC
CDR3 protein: CAWSHNGGFAKNIQYF

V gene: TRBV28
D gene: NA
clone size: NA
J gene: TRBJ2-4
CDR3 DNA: TGTGCCAGCAGCTTCAGGGGTTGGGTCAAAAACATTCAGTACTTC
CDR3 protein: CASSFRGWVKNIQYF

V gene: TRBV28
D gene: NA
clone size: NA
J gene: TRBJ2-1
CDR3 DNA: TGTGCCAGCAGTTCCGTAGTCGGCTCCTACAATGAGCAGTTCTTC
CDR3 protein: CASSSVVGSYNEQFF

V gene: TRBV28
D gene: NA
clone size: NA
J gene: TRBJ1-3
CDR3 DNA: TGTGCCAGCAGTTTATCGGGGGGGGCAGGCAATGGAAACACCATATATTTT
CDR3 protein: CASSLSGGAGNGNTIYF

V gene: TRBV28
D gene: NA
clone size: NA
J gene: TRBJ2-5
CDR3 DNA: TGTGCCAGCGAGAACACGGACGGGGAAGAGACCCAGTACTTC
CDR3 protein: CASENTDGEETQYF

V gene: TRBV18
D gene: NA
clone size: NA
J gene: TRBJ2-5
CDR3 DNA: TGTGCCAGCTCACCAAGGCAGAAAGAGACCCAGTACTTC
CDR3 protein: CASSPRQKETQYF

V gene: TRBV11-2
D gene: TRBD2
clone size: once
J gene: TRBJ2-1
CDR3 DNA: TGTGCCAGCAGCTTAGTTGGCGGGAGAGTAAACAATGAGCAGTTCTTC
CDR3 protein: CASSLVGGRVNNEQFF

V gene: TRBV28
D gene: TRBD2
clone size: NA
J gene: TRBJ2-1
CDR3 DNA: TGTGCCAGCAGTTTCTCGGCTAGCGGGAGACGTAACTATGAGCAGTTCTTC
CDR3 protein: CASSFSASGRRNYEQFF

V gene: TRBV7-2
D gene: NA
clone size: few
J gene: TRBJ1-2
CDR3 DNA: TGTGCCAGCAGCGACAACGGCTGGACAGACCTCTTCGGCTACACCTTC
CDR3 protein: CASSDNGWTDLFGYTF

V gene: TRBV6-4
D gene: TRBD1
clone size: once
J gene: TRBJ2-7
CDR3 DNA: TGTGCCAGCAATGGACAGGGAACAGGGTACTTGGAGCAGTACTTC
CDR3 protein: CASNGQGTGYLEQYF

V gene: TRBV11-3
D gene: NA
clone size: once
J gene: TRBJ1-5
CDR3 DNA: TGTGCCAGCAGCTTACGGGCAATCAATCAGCCCCAGCATTTT
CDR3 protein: CASSLRAINQPQHF

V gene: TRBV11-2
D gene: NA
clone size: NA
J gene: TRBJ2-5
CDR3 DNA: TGTGCCAGCAGCTCTTATTGGAGGTTCCGGACAACCAGCCAAGAGACCCAGTACTTC
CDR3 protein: CASSSYWRFRTTSQETQYF

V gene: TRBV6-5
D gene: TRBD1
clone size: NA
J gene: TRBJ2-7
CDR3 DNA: TGTGCCAGCAGCAGGACAGGGTCCGAGCAGTACTTC
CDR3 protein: CASSRTGSEQYF

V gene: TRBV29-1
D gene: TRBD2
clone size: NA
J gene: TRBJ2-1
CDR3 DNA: TGCAGCGTTGTTACTAGCGGGAACAATGAGCAGTTCTTC
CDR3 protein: CSVVTSGNNEQFF

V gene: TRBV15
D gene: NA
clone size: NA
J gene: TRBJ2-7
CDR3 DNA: TGTGCCACCAGCATGGGGGGGGCCGAGTACGAGCAGTACTTC
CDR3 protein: CATSMGGAEYEQYF